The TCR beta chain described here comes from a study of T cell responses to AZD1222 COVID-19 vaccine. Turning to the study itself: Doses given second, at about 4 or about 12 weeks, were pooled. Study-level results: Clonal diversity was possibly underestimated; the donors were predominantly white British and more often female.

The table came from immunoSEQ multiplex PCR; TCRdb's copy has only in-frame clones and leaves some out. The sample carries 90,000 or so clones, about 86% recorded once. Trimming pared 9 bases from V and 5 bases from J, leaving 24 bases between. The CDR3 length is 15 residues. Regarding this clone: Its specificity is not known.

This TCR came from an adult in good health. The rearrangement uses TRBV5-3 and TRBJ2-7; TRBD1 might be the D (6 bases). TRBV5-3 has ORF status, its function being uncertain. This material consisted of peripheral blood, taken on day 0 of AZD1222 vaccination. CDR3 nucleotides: TGTGCCAACTATATTTCCCTCAGGGGAGCCCACGAGCAGTACTTC. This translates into CANYISLRGAHEQYF.